The 9 T cell receptor beta chains below were found in one sample sequenced in a study of Tregs in tolerant kidney transplant recipients. Assay: immunoSEQ multiplex PCR; the TCRdb copy retains only in-frame clones and omits some. The data hold roughly 120,000 clones, with roughly 92% observed a single time. The sample was CD4+ T cells from blood. The receptor set was obtained from a human donor in good health.

V and J are TRBV6-1 and TRBJ1-5; D remains ambiguous. This CDR3 spans 15 amino acids. The germline V and J ends were trimmed by 1 base and 1 base, with 8 bases remaining between them. Germline-derived CDR1 and CDR2 are MNHNS and SASEGT. The CDR3 bases are TGTGCCAGCAGTGAAGGGTCGACCAGCAATCAGCCCCAGCATTTT. As protein: CASSEGSTSNQPQHF.

V and J are TRBV4-1 and TRBJ2-7, with 8 bases identical to TRBD1. Germline V lookup: CDR1 MGHRA, CDR2 YSYEKL. The CDR3 is 15 residues long. The junction had 7 bases not matched to a gene; V was cut back by 3 bases and J by 3 bases. The CDR3 sequence is CASSQAAGQGYEQYF. Written as DNA, the CDR3 is TGCGCCAGCAGCCAGGCGGCTGGACAGGGCTACGAGCAGTACTTC.

The V gene is TRBV2, the J gene TRBJ1-1, with TRBD1 as a possible D gene (6 bases). CDR1 SNHLY and CDR2 FYNNEI come from the germline V gene. CDR3 length: 13 residues. V lost 5 bases to trimming and J lost 4 bases, with 11 bases between them. CDR3 amino acids: CASSPRQVTEAFF. The CDR3 DNA sequence: TGTGCCAGCAGTCCCCGACAGGTCACTGAAGCTTTCTTT.

This chain connects TRBV29-1 to TRBJ1-1; D gene uncertain. The CDR3 is made up of 11 amino acids. The V gene's germline CDR1 is SQVTM and CDR2 ANQGSEA. Trimming took 2 bases from V and 4 from J, leaving 5 bases between them. Here the CDR3 DNA reads TGCAGCGTTGAAAGGGCCACTGAAGCTTTCTTT. Its translation is CSVERATEAFF.

The chain carries TRBV5-1 and TRBJ2-1; possibly TRBD1 for D (5 bases). Germline values: CDR1 SGHRS, CDR2 YFSETQ. The ends were cut back, 0 bases at V and 6 bases at J, with 10 bases in the middle. This CDR3 contains 14 residues. CDR3 in DNA: TGCGCCAGCAGCTTGGGCGCAGGGCCCAATGAGCAGTTCTTC. Translated, it gives CASSLGAGPNEQFF.

This sequence joins TRBV30 and TRBJ2-7; tentative D call: TRBD1 (5 bases). Trimming removed 5 bases from V and 1 base from J, with 12 bases in between. Germline V gives CDR1 GTSNPN, CDR2 SVGIG (reference sequence). This CDR3 is built from 13 residues. The CDR3 region is CAWGATVSYEQYF. CDR3 bases: TGTGCCTGGGGTGCGACAGTTTCCTACGAGCAGTACTTC.

The chain has TRBV6-6 and TRBJ2-7, with D tentatively TRBD1 (5 bases). This CDR3 has 14 amino acids. Germline CDR1 reads MNHNY; CDR2 reads SVGAGI (reference sequence). V was cut by 7 bases and J by 3 bases, with 16 bases left in between. DNA of the CDR3: TGTGCCAGCACCAGGGTGGCTTCCCTCTACGAGCAGTACTTC. Encoded protein: CASTRVASLYEQYF.

The gene calls are TRBV18 and TRBJ2-7; TRBD1 agrees at 10 bases. V lost 3 bases, J lost 4 bases, and 6 bases stayed unmatched. This CDR3 is built from 15 residues. CDR1 KGHSH and CDR2 LQKENI come from the germline V gene. The CDR3 region is CASSPPGTGVYEQYF. The DNA of the CDR3 is TGTGCCAGCTCACCGCCTGGGACAGGGGTTTACGAGCAGTACTTC.

The V gene is TRBV2, the J gene TRBJ1-5; D uncertain. V lost 4 bases to trimming and J lost 3 bases, with 7 bases between them. The germline CDR1 and CDR2 sequences are SNHLY and FYNNEI. The CDR3 has 13 amino acids. CDR3 loop: CASSVGVNQPQHF. DNA for the CDR3: TGTGCCAGCAGTGTCGGGGTCAATCAGCCCCAGCATTTT.